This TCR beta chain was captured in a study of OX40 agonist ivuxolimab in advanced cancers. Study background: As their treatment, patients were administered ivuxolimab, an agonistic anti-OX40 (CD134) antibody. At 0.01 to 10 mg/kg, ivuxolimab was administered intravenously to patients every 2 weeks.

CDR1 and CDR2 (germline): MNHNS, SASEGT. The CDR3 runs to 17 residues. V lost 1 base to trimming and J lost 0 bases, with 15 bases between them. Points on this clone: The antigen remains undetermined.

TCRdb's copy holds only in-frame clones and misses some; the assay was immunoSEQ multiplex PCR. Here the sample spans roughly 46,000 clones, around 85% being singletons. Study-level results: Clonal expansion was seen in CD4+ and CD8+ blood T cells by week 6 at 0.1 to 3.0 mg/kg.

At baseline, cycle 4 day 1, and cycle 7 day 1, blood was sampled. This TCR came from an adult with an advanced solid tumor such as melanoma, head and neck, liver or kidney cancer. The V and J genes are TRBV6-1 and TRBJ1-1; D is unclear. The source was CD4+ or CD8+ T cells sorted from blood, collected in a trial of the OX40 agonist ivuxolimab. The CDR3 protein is CASSEVLGSAVNTEAFF. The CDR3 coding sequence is TGTGCCAGCAGTGAAGTTCTCGGTTCAGCAGTGAACACTGAAGCTTTCTTT.